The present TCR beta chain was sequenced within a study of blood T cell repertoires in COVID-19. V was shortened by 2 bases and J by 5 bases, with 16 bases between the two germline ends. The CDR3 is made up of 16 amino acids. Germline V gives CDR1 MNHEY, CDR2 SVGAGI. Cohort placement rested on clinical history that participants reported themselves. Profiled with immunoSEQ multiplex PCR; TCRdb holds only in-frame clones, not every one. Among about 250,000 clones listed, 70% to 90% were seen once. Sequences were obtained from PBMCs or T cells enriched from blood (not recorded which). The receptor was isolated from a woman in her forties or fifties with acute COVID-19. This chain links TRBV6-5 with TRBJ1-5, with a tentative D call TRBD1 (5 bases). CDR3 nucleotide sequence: TGTGCCAGCAGTTACCCCAGGGTAGGCGGGGATCAGCCCCAGCATTTT. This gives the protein CASSYPRVGGDQPQHF.